This is a list of T cell receptor beta chains from one sample in a study of human T cells and chemical hapten exposure. TCRdb independently ran MiXCR on the RACE reads; one entry per CDR3 protein. The sample lists 99,000 or so distinct CDR3 sequences, about 10% seen once, with more than 2.5% in the top ten. The material sequenced was whole blood, taken in connection with sensitization to the hapten diphenylcyclopropenone (DPC). These TCRs come from a woman aged 60-75 years with alopecia areata. Some clones in this sample may be carry-over from other donors' samples. Both conserved end residues are part of each CDR3. The order of the fields is V gene, clone size, D gene, J gene, CDR3 protein, CDR3 DNA. D genes are given only for firm matches. Clone size is stated in some rows and not others, as once, few, many or a class when expanded.

>TRBV10-1|many|.|TRBJ1-1
CASSEGQTNTEAFF
TGCGCCAGCAGTGAAGGTCAGACGAACACTGAAGCTTTCTTT
>TRBV11-2|many|TRBD1|TRBJ2-7
CASSLSTPRGTGGPYEQYF
TGTGCCAGCAGCTTATCCACGCCCAGGGGGACAGGGGGCCCCTACGAGCAGTACTTC
>TRBV30|many|.|TRBJ2-1
CAWSVGTYNEQFF
TGTGCCTGGAGTGTAGGGACGTACAATGAGCAGTTCTTC
>TRBV13|many|TRBD2|TRBJ2-5
CASSPTSGPETQYF
TGTGCCAGCAGTCCTACTAGCGGTCCAGAGACCCAGTACTTC
>TRBV5-1|.|.|TRBJ1-1
CASSPEDGRIEAFF
TGCGCCAGCAGCCCGGAGGACGGTAGGATTGAAGCTTTCTTT
>TRBV10-3|few|.|TRBJ2-1
CAISEGKQSSYNEQFF
TGTGCCATCAGTGAGGGGAAACAGAGCTCCTACAATGAGCAGTTCTTC
>TRBV6-1|.|.|TRBJ2-4
CASSVDTGNIQYF
TGTGCCAGCAGTGTAGATACAGGCAACATTCAGTACTTC
>TRBV11-1|few|.|TRBJ2-7
CASSRTEDEQYF
TGTGCCAGCAGCCGGACGGAAGACGAGCAGTACTTC
>TRBV3-1|many|.|TRBJ2-3
CASSQDLAGPSTDTQYF
TGTGCCAGCAGCCAAGATTTGGCCGGCCCTAGCACAGATACGCAGTATTTT
>TRBV18|few|.|TRBJ1-6
CASSRDTEGSPLHF
TGTGCCAGCTCACGGGATACCGAAGGTTCACCCCTCCACTTT
>TRBV11-2|few|TRBD1|TRBJ2-3
CASSFPGQGTDTQYF
TGTGCCAGCAGCTTTCCGGGACAGGGGACAGATACGCAGTATTTT
>TRBV5-5|few|.|TRBJ2-2
CASSLSRRNTGELFF
TGTGCCAGCAGCTTGAGTAGACGGAACACCGGGGAGCTGTTTTTT
>TRBV5-6|many|.|TRBJ2-3
CASSLTGASTDTQYF
TGTGCCAGCAGCCTGACAGGAGCCAGCACAGATACGCAGTATTTT
>TRBV19|many|.|TRBJ1-4
CASSFQRTPGWEKLFF
TGTGCCAGTAGTTTCCAGAGGACGCCGGGGTGGGAAAAACTGTTTTTT
>TRBV7-2|few|.|TRBJ2-3
CASSSYTDTQYF
TGTGCCAGCAGCTCTTACACAGATACGCAGTATTTT
>TRBV30|.|.|TRBJ2-2
CAWKTANTGELFF
TGTGCCTGGAAGACGGCGAACACCGGGGAGCTGTTTTTT
>TRBV29-1|.|TRBD2|TRBJ2-7
CSVEVPGLQYYEQYF
TGCAGCGTTGAAGTACCGGGACTACAGTACTACGAGCAGTACTTC
>TRBV7-2|.|TRBD1|TRBJ1-3
CTSSLGQGSGNTIYF
TGTACCAGCAGCTTGGGACAGGGCTCTGGAAACACCATATATTTT
>TRBV4-2|few|TRBD1|TRBJ1-1
CASSQPGTGVSEAFF
TGTGCCAGCAGCCAACCCGGGACAGGGGTGTCTGAAGCTTTCTTT
>TRBV5-5|.|TRBD1|TRBJ1-5
CASSLRQGAMDNQPQHF
TGTGCCAGCAGCTTGCGGCAGGGGGCCATGGACAATCAGCCCCAGCATTTT
>TRBV18|few|.|TRBJ2-1
CASSPLEGYNEQFF
TGTGCCAGCTCACCGCTAGAGGGATACAATGAGCAGTTCTTC
>TRBV11-2|.|.|TRBJ1-6
CASSLTTGLLNSPLHF
TGTGCCAGCAGCTTAACCACGGGACTCCTGAATTCACCCCTCCACTTT
>TRBV11-2|few|.|TRBJ2-2
CVSNRGNQFTGELFF
TGTGTCAGCAACCGGGGCAACCAATTCACCGGGGAGCTGTTTTTT
>TRBV7-9|many|TRBD2|TRBJ2-1
CASRTGTGTSGYNEQFF
TGTGCCAGCAGGACAGGGACCGGGACTAGCGGCTACAATGAGCAGTTCTTC
>TRBV6-5|many|.|TRBJ2-4
CASSYRPFSKNIQYF
TGTGCCAGCAGTTATAGGCCTTTTTCCAAAAACATTCAGTACTTC
>TRBV5-1|.|TRBD1|TRBJ1-6
CASSWDRASSPLHF
TGCGCCAGCAGTTGGGACAGGGCGTCTTCACCCCTCCACTTT
>TRBV5-1|.|.|TRBJ1-6
CASSLGDRYWSGTPLHF
TGCGCCAGCAGCTTGGGAGACAGGTATTGGTCCGGAACACCCCTCCACTTT
>TRBV29-1|.|.|TRBJ1-2
CSVVRSPYGYTF
TGCAGCGTTGTGCGGAGCCCCTATGGCTACACCTTC
>TRBV30|many|TRBD1|TRBJ1-5
CAWSPGQGASQPQHF
TGTGCCTGGAGTCCCGGACAGGGGGCTTCTCAGCCCCAGCATTTT
>TRBV27|many|.|TRBJ2-7
CASSPQTATYEQYF
TGTGCCAGCAGTCCACAAACAGCCACCTACGAGCAGTACTTC
>TRBV7-3|many|.|TRBJ1-2
CASSLTEWGLDYGYTF
TGTGCCAGCAGCTTAACTGAATGGGGGTTGGACTATGGCTACACCTTC
>TRBV19|.|.|TRBJ2-7
CASSNRQVSQGEQYF
TGTGCCAGTAGTAACCGACAGGTTTCGCAAGGCGAGCAGTACTTC
>TRBV7-9|many|.|TRBJ1-6
CASSFGTGFNSPLHF
TGTGCCAGCAGCTTTGGTACAGGCTTCAATTCACCCCTCCACTTT
>TRBV4-1|few|.|TRBJ2-1
CASSQDSPEYNEQFF
TGCGCCAGCAGCCAAGATTCGCCAGAATACAATGAGCAGTTCTTC
>TRBV6-6|many|TRBD1|TRBJ2-5
CASRTPGQGGTQYF
TGTGCCAGCAGAACACCCGGACAGGGTGGGACCCAGTACTTC
>TRBV20-1|.|TRBD1|TRBJ2-1
CSARGTGIGNEQFF
TGCAGTGCTAGAGGGACAGGGATTGGCAATGAGCAGTTCTTC
>TRBV2|many|.|TRBJ1-1
CATRGDMNTEAFF
TGTGCCACCCGCGGAGACATGAACACTGAAGCTTTCTTT
>TRBV7-2|.|.|TRBJ2-3
CASRPTTTDTQYF
TGTGCCAGCAGGCCGACTACCACAGATACGCAGTATTTT
>TRBV6-1|few|TRBD2|TRBJ2-1
CASSLSTSSSSYNEQFF
TGTGCCAGCAGTTTATCGACTAGCTCGAGCTCCTACAATGAGCAGTTCTTC
>TRBV7-9|many|TRBD1|TRBJ2-5
CASSPTAGGWETQYF
TGTGCCAGCAGCCCAACGGCAGGGGGCTGGGAGACCCAGTACTTC
>TRBV29-1|few|TRBD2|TRBJ2-1
CSVEGMGLAGYNEQFF
TGCAGCGTTGAAGGGATGGGACTAGCAGGGTACAATGAGCAGTTCTTC
>TRBV20-1|.|.|TRBJ2-2
CSASRGTGELFF
TGCAGTGCTAGTCGGGGGACCGGGGAGCTGTTTTTT
>TRBV11-2|many|.|TRBJ2-2
CASSFTLDTGELFF
TGTGCCAGCAGCTTCACCTTGGACACCGGGGAGCTGTTTTTT